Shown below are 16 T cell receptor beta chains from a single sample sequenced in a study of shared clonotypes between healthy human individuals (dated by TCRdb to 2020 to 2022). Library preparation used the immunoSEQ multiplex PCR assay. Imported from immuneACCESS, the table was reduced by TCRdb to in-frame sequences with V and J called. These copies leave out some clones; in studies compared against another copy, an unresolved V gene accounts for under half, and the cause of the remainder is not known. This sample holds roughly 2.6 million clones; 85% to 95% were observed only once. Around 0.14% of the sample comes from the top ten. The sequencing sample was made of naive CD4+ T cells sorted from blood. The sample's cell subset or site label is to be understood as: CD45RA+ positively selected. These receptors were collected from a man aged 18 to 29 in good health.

Here the CDR3 reads CASSELGMNTEAFF. CDR3 bases: TGTGCCAGCAGTGAACTGGGGATGAACACTGAAGCTTTCTTT. V usage is TRBV2 and J usage is TRBJ1-1; D unresolved. V was pared by 2 bases and J by 0 bases, with 7 bases between. This CDR3 is 14 amino acids long. Germline CDR1 SNHLY, CDR2 FYNNEI.

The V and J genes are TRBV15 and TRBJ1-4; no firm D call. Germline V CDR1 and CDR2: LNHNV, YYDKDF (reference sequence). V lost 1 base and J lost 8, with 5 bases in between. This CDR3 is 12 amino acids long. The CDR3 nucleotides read TGTGCCACCAGCAGAGCCCAAGAAAAACTGTTTTTT. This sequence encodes CATSRAQEKLFF.

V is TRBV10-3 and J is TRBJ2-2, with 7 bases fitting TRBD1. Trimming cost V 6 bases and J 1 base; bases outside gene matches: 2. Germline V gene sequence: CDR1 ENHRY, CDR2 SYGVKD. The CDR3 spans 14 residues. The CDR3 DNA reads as TGTGCCATCAGCAGGACAGGGAACACCGGGGAGCTGTTTTTT. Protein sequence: CAISRTGNTGELFF.

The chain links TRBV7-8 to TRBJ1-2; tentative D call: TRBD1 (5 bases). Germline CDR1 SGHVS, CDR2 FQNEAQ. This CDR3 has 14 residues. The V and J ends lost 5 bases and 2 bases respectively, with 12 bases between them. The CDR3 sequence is CASSPTVLNYGYTF. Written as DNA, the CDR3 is TGTGCCAGCAGCCCGACAGTCTTGAACTATGGCTACACCTTC.

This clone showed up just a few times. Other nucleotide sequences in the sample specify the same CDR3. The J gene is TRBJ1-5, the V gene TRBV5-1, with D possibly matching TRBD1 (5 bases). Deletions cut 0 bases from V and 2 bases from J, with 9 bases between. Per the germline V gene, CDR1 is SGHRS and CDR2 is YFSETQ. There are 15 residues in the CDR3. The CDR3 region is CASSLEGARNQPQHF. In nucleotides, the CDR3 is TGCGCCAGCAGCTTGGAAGGGGCGCGCAATCAGCCCCAGCATTTT.

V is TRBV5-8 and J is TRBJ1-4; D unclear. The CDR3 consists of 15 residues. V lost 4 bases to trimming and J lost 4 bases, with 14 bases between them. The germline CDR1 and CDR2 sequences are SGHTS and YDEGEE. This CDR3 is CASSGAGALNEKLFF. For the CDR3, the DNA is TGTGCCAGCAGCGGAGCAGGCGCCCTTAATGAAAAACTGTTTTTT. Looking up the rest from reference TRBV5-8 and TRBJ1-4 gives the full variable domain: EAGVTQSPTHLIKTRGQQATLRCSPISGHTSVYWYQQALGLGLQFLLWYDEGEERNRGNFPPRFSGRQFPNYSSELNVNALELEDSALYLCASSGAGALNEKLFFGSGTQLSVL.

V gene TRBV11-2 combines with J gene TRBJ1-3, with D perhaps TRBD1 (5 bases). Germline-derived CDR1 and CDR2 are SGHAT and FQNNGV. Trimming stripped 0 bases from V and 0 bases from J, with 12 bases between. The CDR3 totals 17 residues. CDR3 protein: CASSLDRDRSSGNTIYF. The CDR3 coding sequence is TGTGCCAGCAGCTTAGACAGGGACCGGAGCTCTGGAAACACCATATATTTT. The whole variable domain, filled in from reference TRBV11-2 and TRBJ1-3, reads EAGVAQSPRYKIIEKRQSVAFWCNPISGHATLYWYQQILGQGPKLLIQFQNNGVVDDSQLPKDRFSAERLKGVDSTLKIQPAKLEDSAVYLCASSLDRDRSSGNTIYFGEGSWLTVV.

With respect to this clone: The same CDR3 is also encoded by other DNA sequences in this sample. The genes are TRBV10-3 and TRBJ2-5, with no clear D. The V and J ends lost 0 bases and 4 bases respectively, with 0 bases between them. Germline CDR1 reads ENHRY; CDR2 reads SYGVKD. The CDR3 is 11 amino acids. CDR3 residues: CAISESETQYF. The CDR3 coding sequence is TGTGCCATCAGTGAGTCAGAGACCCAGTACTTC.

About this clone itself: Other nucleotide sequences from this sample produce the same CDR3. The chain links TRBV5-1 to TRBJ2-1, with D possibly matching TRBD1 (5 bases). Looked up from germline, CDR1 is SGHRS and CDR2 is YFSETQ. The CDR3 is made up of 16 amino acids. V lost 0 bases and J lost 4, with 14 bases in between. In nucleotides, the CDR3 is TGCGCCAGCAGCTTGGCCCCAGGACAAGGGTACAATGAGCAGTTCTTC. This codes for CASSLAPGQGYNEQFF.

As DNA, the CDR3 is TGTGCCAGCAGCTCCGGACGGAATCAGCCCCAGCATTTT. Encoded protein: CASSSGRNQPQHF. The chain employs TRBV7-8 and TRBJ1-5, with D hard to call. This CDR3 region has 13 residues. Between the trimmed V and J ends, which lost 4 bases and 4 bases, there was a span of 8 bases. Germline V CDR1 and CDR2: SGHVS, FQNEAQ.

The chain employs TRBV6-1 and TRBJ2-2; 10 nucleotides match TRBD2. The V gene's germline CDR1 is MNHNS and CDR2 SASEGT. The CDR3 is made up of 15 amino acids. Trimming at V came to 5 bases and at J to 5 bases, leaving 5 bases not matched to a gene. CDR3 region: CASSPGLAVTGELFF. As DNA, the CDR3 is TGTGCCAGCAGTCCTGGACTAGCGGTGACCGGGGAGCTGTTTTTT.

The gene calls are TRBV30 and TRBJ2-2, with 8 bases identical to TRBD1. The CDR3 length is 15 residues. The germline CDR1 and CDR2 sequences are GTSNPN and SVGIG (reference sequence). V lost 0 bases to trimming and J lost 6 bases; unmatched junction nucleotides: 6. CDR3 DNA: TGTGCCTGGAGTGTATATGACAGGGGCGCCGGGGAGCTGTTTTTT. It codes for CAWSVYDRGAGELFF.

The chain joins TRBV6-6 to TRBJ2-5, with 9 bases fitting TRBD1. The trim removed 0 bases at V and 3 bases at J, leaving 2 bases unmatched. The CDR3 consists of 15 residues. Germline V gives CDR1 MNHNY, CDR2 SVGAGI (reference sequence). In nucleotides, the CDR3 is TGTGCCAGCAGTTACTCCGGGACAGGGAAAGAGACCCAGTACTTC. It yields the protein CASSYSGTGKETQYF.

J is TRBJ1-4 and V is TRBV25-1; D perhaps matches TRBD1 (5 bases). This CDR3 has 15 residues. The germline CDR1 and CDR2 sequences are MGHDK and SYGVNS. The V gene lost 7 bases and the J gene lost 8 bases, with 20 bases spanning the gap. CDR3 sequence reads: CASTDGGKRREKLFF. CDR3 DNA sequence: TGTGCCAGCACTGACGGGGGAAAAAGGCGAGAAAAACTGTTTTTT.

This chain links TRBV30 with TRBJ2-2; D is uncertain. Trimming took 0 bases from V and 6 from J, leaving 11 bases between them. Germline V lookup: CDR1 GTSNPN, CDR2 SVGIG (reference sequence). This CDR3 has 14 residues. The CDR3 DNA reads TGTGCCTGGAGTGTGTCGTTTGGTGCCGGGGAGCTGTTTTTT. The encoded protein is CAWSVSFGAGELFF.

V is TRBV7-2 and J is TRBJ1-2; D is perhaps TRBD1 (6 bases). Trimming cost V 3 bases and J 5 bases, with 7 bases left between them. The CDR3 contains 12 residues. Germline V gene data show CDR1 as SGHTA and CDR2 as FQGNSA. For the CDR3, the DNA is TGTGCCAGCAGCTTTGGACAGTATGGCTACACCTTC. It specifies CASSFGQYGYTF.